This T cell receptor (beta chain) came from a study of T cells in Graves' hyperthyroidism and ophthalmopathy. This clonotype has ten or more counts. What it binds is not known. General observations from the study: Within blood appeared most thyroid clonotypes that had expanded above 0.001. Model output signaled ophthalmopathy a median roughly 6 months ahead of onset.

Diagnoses were made from clinical symptoms, serum measures (thyroxine and TRAb), thyroid ultrasound and orbital computed tomography. PBMCs were sourced from more than 9 ml fresh peripheral blood. The TCR beta CDR3 regions underwent amplification using RNA transcripts as the source. First-round RT-PCR with HTBI primers amplified the TCR CDR3 region. Each CDR3 protein is one row after TCRdb ran MiXCR on the multiplex PCR reads. The table records approximately 600,000 distinct CDR3 sequences, about a fifth of them present only once. The V gene lost 4 bases and the J gene lost 6 bases, with 9 bases spanning the gap. The length of the CDR3 is 12 residues.

The TCR was taken from a man younger than 40 with Graves' ophthalmopathy. The chain combines TRBV12-3 or TRBV12-4 with TRBJ1-1, with D unclear. Sample: blood. This CDR3 reads CASSSAGAEAFF. The CDR3 DNA is TGTGCCAGCAGTTCGGCTGGGGCTGAAGCTTTCTTT.